Presented here are 12 T cell receptor beta chains from one specimen sequenced in a study of metastatic and nonmetastatic thyroid tumors. TCRdb re-called clones from the PCR reads using MiXCR. The table lists about 13,000 clones, 24% of them singletons, with 55% to 75% in the top ten. Ahead of thyroid surgery, no patient had received treatment of any kind. The sample comprised blood. These receptors came from a male donor with papillary thyroid cancer or a benign thyroid nodule (not recorded which). Some clones in this sample may be carry-over from other donors' samples.

As regards this clone: Germline and junction disagree at one end, which may indicate a read error. V gene TRBV10-3 combines with J gene TRBJ2-7; D gene unclear. Germline loops: CDR1 ENHRY, CDR2 SYGVKD. This CDR3 is built from 14 residues. The CDR3 DNA reads TGTTCCATCAGTGAGGCGCGGTCAGCCGACGAGCAGTACTTC. Amino acid sequence: CSISEARSADEQYF.

Within the sample, this clone is medium-sized. This chain joins TRBV24-1 and TRBJ2-1; tentatively, D is TRBD1 (5 bases). The CDR3 has 16 amino acids. Trimming took 0 bases from V and 7 from J, leaving 15 bases between them. The V gene's germline CDR1 is KGHDR and CDR2 SFDVKD. The DNA for the CDR3 is TGTGCCACCAGTGATTTGGGGGCGGATAATGGGAATGAGCAGTTCTTC. It codes for CATSDLGADNGNEQFF.

This clone is medium-sized by share. The rearrangement links TRBV27 to TRBJ2-5, with D uncertain. Trimming pared 8 bases from V and 5 bases from J, leaving 12 bases between. CDR1 is MNHEY, CDR2 SMNVEV, per germline (reference sequence). The CDR3 sequence is 12 residues long. The DNA for the CDR3 is TGTGCCAGCGGGCGAGCTGGGGAGACCCAGTACTTC. It specifies CASGRAGETQYF.

This clone was detected ten times or more. The chain carries TRBV6-1 and TRBJ2-6; unclear D gene. Deletions cut 4 bases from V and 0 bases from J, with 4 bases between. Per germline, CDR1 MNHNS and CDR2 SASEGT. There are 14 residues in the CDR3. CDR3 DNA sequence: TGTGCCAGCAGTGTAGTCTCTGGGGCCAACGTCCTGACTTTC. The encoded protein is CASSVVSGANVLTF.

This clone is medium-sized in the sample. The V and J genes are TRBV20-1 and TRBJ2-2, with a possible D match to TRBD2 (5 bases). The CDR3 loop spans 14 amino acids. Germline CDR1 and CDR2: DFQATT and SNEGSKA (reference sequence). V was trimmed by 5 bases and J by 10 bases, leaving 20 bases between them. CDR3 residues: CSALRTRGGTELFF. In DNA, the CDR3 is TGCAGTGCTCTTAGGACTCGCGGTGGTACGGAGCTGTTTTTT.

The V call is TRBV11-2, the J call TRBJ2-7, with TRBD1 identical over 8 bases. Losses at the gene ends were 1 base for V and 7 bases for J; bases not matched to a gene: 15. This CDR3 is 17 amino acids long. The germline V gene has CDR1 SGHAT and CDR2 FQNNGV. The CDR3 nucleotides are TGTGCCAGCAGCTTAGTCACCCGGCCGGACAGGGTTCGTGAGCAGTACTTC. Translating it yields CASSLVTRPDRVREQYF.

This chain joins TRBV5-6 and TRBJ1-2; D perhaps matches TRBD1 (5 bases). This CDR3 spans 14 amino acids. Trimming stripped 2 bases from V and 2 bases from J, with 10 bases between. The germline V gene has CDR1 SGHDT and CDR2 YYEEEE. As DNA, the CDR3 is TGTGCCAGCAGCTTTGGACACTCCAACTATGGCTACACCTTC. Residues: CASSFGHSNYGYTF. The full variable domain, with the rest looked up from reference TRBV5-6 and TRBJ1-2, is DAGVTQSPTHLIKTRGQQVTLRCSPKSGHDTVSWYQQALGQGPQFIFQYYEEEERQRGNFPDRFSGHQFPNYSSELNVNALLLGDSALYLCASSFGHSNYGYTFGSGTRLTVV.

The chain uses TRBV6-1 and TRBJ2-7, with a possible D match to TRBD2 (6 bases). The CDR3 length is 14 residues. Trimming stripped 8 bases from V and 2 bases from J, with 16 bases between. Looked up from germline, CDR1 is MNHNS and CDR2 is SASEGT. CDR3 sequence: CASRGSWGTYEQYF. The CDR3 bases are TGTGCCAGCCGGGGGTCATGGGGAACCTACGAGCAGTACTTC.

This clone turned up a few times. The chain carries TRBV12-3 or TRBV12-4 and TRBJ2-7, with a tentative D call TRBD1 (6 bases). Trimming removed 4 bases from V and 2 bases from J, with 15 bases in between. The CDR3 runs 15 residues. The CDR3 reads CASSSVAGETYEQYF. The CDR3 bases are TGTGCCAGCAGTTCCGTCGCAGGGGAAACCTACGAGCAGTACTTC.

The CDR3 DNA sequence: TGCGCCAGCAGCTTGGAGGCGGGGGCGCGCTACAATGAGCAGTTCTTC. It is translated as CASSLEAGARYNEQFF. V and J are TRBV5-1 and TRBJ2-1; TRBD2 might be the D (7 bases). Germline V lookup: CDR1 SGHRS, CDR2 YFSETQ. The CDR3 runs to 16 residues. V dropped 0 bases and J dropped 3 bases, with 13 bases sitting between them. Full variable domain (remainder filled in from reference TRBV5-1 and TRBJ2-1): KAGVTQTPRYLIKTRGQQVTLSCSPISGHRSVSWYQQTPGQGLQFLFEYFSETQRNKGNFPGRFSGRQFSNSRSEMNVSTLELGDSALYLCASSLEAGARYNEQFFGPGTRLTVL.

This sequence joins TRBV5-1 and TRBJ1-4; D remains ambiguous. This CDR3 contains 14 residues. Trimming pared 3 bases from V and 1 base from J, leaving 7 bases between. The germline V gene has CDR1 SGHRS and CDR2 YFSETQ. This CDR3 reads CASSSDRTNEKLFF. DNA for the CDR3: TGCGCCAGCAGCTCCGACCGAACTAATGAAAAACTGTTTTTT.

This clone is judged medium-sized. J is TRBJ2-1 and V is TRBV6-5; 7 bases are a match to TRBD1. The CDR3 is 13 amino acids. Trimming took 2 bases from V and 6 from J; bases not matched to a gene: 1. Germline V gene lookup returns CDR1 MNHEY and CDR2 SVGAGI. CDR3 sequence (DNA): TGTGCCAGCAGTTACAACAGGGGCAATGAGCAGTTCTTC. Protein: CASSYNRGNEQFF.